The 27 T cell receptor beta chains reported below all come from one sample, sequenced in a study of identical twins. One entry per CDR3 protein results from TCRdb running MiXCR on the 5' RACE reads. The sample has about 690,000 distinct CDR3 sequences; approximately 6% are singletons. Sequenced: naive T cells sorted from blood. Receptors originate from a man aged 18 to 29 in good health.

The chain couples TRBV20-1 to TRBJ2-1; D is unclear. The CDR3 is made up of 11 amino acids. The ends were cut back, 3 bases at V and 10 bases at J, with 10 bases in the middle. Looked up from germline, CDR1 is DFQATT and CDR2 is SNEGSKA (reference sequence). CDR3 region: CSASAGPEQFF. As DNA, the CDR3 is TGCAGTGCTAGTGCAGGCCCAGAGCAGTTCTTC.

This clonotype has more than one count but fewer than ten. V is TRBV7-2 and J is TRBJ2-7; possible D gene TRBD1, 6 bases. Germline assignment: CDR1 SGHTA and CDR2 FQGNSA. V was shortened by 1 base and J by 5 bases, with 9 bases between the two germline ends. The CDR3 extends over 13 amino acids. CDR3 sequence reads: CASSLDRADEQYF. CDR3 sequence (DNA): TGTGCCAGCAGCTTAGACAGGGCCGACGAGCAGTACTTC.

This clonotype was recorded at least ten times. CDR3 sequence: CATKPPDRPASNEQFF. DNA for the CDR3: TGTGCCACCAAGCCTCCAGACAGACCTGCTTCCAATGAGCAGTTCTTC. V and J are TRBV10-3 and TRBJ2-1; possibly TRBD1 for D (5 bases). Trimming took off 10 bases at V and 6 bases at J, with 25 bases between the two ends. The CDR3 runs to 16 residues. The V gene's germline CDR1 is ENHRY and CDR2 SYGVKD.

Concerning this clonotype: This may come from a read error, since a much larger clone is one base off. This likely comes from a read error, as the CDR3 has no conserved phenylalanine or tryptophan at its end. CDR3: CASSRQVWSNEQFC. In nucleotides, the CDR3 is TGTGCCAGTAGTAGGCAGGTTTGGTCCAATGAGCAGTTCTGC. The V gene is TRBV19, the J gene TRBJ2-1; D remains ambiguous. The CDR3 spans 14 residues. V lost 4 bases, J lost 6 bases, and 13 bases lay in between. Germline V gives CDR1 LNHDA, CDR2 SQIVND (reference sequence).

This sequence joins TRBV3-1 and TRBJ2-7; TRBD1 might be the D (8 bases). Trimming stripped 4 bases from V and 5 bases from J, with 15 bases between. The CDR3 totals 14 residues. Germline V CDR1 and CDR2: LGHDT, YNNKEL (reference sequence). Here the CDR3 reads CASSLGQGGNEQYV. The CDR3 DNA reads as TGTGCCAGCAGCCTCGGACAGGGAGGGAACGAGCAGTACGTC.

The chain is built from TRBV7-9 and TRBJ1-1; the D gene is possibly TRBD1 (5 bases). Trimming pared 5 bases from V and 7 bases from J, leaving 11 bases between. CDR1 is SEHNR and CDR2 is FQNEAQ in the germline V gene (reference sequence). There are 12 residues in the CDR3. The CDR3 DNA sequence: TGTGCCAGCAGCACCGACAGCCGTGAAGCTTTCTTT. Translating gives CASSTDSREAFF. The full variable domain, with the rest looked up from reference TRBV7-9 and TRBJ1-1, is DTGVSQNPRHKITKRGQNVTFRCDPISEHNRLYWYRQTLGQGPEFLTYFQNEAQLEKSRLLSDRFSAERPKGSFSTLEIQRTEQGDSAMYLCASSTDSREAFFGQGTRLTVV.

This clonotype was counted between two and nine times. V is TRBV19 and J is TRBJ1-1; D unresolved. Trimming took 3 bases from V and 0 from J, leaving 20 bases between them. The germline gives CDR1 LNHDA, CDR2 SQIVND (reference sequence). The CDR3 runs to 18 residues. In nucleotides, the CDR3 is TGTGCCAGTAGTATCCCCGTCCCCGTCGAGGGTGTGAACACTGAAGCTTTCTTT. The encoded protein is CASSIPVPVEGVNTEAFF.

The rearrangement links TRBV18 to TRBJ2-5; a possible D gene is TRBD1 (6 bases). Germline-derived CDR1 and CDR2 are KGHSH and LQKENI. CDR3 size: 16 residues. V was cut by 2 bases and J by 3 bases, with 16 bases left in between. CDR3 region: CASSPFDPGAEETQYF. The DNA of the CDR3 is TGTGCCAGCTCACCATTCGATCCAGGGGCGGAAGAGACCCAGTACTTC. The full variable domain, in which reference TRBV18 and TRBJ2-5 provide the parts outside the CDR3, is NAGVMQNPRHLVRRRGQEARLRCSPMKGHSHVYWYRQLPEEGLKFMVYLQKENIIDESGMPKERFSAEFPKEGPSILRIQQVVRGDSAAYFCASSPFDPGAEETQYFGPGTRLLVL.

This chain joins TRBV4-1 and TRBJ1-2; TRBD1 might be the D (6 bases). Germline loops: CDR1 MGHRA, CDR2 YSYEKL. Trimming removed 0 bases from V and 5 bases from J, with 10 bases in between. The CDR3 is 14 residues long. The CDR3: CASSQEQGGYGYTF. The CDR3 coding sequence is TGCGCCAGCAGCCAAGAACAGGGCGGGTATGGCTACACCTTC.

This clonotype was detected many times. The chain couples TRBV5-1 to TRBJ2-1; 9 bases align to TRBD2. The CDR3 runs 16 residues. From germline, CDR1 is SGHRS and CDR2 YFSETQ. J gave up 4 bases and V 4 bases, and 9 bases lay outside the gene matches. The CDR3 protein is CASSLVAGEGYNEQFF. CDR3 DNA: TGCGCCAGCAGCCTAGTAGCGGGAGAGGGATACAATGAGCAGTTCTTC.

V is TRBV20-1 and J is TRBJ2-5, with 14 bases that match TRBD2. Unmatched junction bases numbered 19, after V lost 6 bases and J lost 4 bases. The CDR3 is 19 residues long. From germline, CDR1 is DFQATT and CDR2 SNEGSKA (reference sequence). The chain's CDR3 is CSAWSLRGLAGVRGETQYF. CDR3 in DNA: TGCAGTGCCTGGAGCCTGCGGGGACTAGCGGGGGTAAGGGGAGAGACCCAGTACTTC.

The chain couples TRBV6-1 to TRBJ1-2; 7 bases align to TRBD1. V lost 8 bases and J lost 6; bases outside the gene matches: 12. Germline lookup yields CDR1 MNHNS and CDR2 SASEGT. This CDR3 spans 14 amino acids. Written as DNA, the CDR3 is TGTGCCAGCTTGTCGATTGAGGGGGCTCATGGCTACACCTTC. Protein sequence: CASLSIEGAHGYTF.

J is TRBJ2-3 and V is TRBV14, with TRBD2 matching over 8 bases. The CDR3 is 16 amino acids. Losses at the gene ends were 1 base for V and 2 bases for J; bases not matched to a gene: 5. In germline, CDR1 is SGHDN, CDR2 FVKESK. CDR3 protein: CASSQGGGRLTDTQYF. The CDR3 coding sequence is TGTGCCAGCAGCCAAGGCGGGGGGAGACTCACAGATACGCAGTATTTT.

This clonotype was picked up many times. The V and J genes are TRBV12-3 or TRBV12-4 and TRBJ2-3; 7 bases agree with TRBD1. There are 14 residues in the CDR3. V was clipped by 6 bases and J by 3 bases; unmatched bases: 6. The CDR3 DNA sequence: TGTGCCAGCAGAACCGGGACAGCGACAGATACGCAGTATTTT. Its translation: CASRTGTATDTQYF.

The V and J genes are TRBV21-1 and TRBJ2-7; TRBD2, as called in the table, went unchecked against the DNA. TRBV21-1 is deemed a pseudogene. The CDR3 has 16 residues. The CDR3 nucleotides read TGTGCCAGCAGCCCTCAAAATCGGGGACTCTCCTACGAGCAGTACGTC. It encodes CASSPQNRGLSYEQYV.

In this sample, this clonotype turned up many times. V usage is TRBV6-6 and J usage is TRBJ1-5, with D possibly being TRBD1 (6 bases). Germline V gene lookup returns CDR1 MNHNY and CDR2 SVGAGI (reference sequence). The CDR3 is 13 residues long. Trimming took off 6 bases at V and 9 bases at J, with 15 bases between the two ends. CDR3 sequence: CASRETDRRPQHF. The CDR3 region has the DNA TGTGCCAGCAGGGAAACCGACAGGCGGCCCCAGCATTTT.

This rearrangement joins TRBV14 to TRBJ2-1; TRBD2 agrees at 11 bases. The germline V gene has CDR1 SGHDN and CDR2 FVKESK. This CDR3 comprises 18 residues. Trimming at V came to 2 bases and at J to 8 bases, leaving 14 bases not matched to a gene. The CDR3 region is CASSQRTSGSLALYEQFF. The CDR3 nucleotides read TGTGCCAGCAGCCAACGTACTAGCGGGAGTCTAGCGTTATATGAGCAGTTCTTC. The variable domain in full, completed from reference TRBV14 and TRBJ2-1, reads EAGVTQFPSHSVIEKGQTVTLRCDPISGHDNLYWYRRVMGKEIKFLLHFVKESKQDESGMPNNRFLAERTGGTYSTLKVQPAELEDSGVYFCASSQRTSGSLALYEQFFGPGTRLTVL.

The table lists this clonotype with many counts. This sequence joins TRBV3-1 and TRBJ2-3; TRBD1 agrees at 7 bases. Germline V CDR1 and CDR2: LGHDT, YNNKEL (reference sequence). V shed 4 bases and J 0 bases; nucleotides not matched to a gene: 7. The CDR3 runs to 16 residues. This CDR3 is CASSPWDRASTDTQYF. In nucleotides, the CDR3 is TGTGCCAGCAGCCCCTGGGACAGAGCTAGCACAGATACGCAGTATTTT.

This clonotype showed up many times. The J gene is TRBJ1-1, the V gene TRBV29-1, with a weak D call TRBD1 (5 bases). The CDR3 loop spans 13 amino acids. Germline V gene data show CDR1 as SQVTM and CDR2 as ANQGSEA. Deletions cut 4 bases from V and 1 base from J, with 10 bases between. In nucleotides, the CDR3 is TGCAGCGTTGTCTGGGGGACGAACACTGAAGCTTTCTTT. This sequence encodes CSVVWGTNTEAFF.

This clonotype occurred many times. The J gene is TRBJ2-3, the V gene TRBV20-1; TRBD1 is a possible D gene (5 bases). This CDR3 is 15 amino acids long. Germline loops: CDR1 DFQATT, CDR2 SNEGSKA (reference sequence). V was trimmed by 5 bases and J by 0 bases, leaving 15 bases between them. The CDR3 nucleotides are TGCAGTGCTCCCAAAAGGGGCGGTAGCACAGATACGCAGTATTTT. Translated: CSAPKRGGSTDTQYF.

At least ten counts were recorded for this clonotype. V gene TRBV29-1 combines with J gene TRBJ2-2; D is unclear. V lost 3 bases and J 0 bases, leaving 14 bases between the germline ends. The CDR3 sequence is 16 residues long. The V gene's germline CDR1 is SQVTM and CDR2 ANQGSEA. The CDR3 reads CSVEGLETANTGELFF. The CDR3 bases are TGCAGCGTTGAGGGCCTAGAGACGGCGAACACCGGGGAGCTGTTTTTT.

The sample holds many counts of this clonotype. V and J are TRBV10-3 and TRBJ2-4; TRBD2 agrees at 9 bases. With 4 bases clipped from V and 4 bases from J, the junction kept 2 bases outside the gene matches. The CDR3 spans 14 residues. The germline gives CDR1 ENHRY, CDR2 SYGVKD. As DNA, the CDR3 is TGTGCCATCAGTGGAGCGGGAGGTAAAAACATTCAGTACTTC. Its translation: CAISGAGGKNIQYF.

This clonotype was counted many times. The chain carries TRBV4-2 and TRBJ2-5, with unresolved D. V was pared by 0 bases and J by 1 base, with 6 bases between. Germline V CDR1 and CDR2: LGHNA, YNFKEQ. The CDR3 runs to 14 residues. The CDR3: CASSQERSQETQYF. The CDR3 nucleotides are TGTGCCAGCAGCCAAGAACGAAGCCAAGAGACCCAGTACTTC.

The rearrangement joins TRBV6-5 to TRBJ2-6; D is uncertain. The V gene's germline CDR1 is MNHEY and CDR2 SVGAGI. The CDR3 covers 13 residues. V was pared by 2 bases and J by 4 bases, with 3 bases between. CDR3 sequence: CASSYGGANVLTF. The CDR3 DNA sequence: TGTGCCAGCAGTTACGGCGGGGCCAACGTCCTGACTTTC.

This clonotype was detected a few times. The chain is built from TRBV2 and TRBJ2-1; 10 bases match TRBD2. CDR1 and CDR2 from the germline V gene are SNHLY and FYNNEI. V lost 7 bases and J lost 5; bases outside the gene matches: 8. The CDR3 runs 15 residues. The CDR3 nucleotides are TGTGCCAGCACCAGTCTAGCGGGAGCCCACAATGAGCAGTTCTTC. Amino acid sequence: CASTSLAGAHNEQFF.

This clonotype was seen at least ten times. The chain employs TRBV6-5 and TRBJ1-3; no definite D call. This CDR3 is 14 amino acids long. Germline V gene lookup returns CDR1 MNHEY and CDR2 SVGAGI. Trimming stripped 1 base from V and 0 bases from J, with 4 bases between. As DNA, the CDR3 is TGTGCCAGCAGTTACTTCGGCTCTGGAAACACCATATATTTT. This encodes CASSYFGSGNTIYF.

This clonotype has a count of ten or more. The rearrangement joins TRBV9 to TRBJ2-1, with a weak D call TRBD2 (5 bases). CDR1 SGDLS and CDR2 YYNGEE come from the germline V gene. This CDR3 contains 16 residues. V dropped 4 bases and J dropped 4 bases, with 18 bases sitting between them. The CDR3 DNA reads TGTGCCAGCAGCCCGAAGGGCAGAGGAGGATACAATGAGCAGTTCTTC. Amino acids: CASSPKGRGGYNEQFF.